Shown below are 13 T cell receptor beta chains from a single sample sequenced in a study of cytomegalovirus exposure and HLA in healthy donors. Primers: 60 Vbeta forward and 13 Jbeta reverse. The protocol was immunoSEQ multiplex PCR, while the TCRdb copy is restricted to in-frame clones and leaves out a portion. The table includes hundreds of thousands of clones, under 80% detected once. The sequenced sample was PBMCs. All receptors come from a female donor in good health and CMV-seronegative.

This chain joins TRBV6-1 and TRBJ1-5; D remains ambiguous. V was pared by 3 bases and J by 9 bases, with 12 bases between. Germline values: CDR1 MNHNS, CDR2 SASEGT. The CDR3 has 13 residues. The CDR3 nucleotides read TGTGCCAGCAGTGAGTATGAGGAATGGCCCCAGCATTTT. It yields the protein CASSEYEEWPQHF.

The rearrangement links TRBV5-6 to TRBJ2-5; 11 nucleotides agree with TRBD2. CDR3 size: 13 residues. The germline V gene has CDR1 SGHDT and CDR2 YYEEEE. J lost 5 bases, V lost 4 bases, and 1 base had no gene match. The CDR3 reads CASSASGRETQYF. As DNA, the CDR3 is TGTGCCAGCAGCGCTAGCGGGAGGGAGACCCAGTACTTC.

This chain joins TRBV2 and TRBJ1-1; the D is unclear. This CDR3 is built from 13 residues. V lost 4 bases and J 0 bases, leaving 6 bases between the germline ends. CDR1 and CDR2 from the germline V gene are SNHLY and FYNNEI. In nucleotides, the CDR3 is TGTGCCAGCAGTGTATCCGTGAACACTGAAGCTTTCTTT. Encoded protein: CASSVSVNTEAFF.

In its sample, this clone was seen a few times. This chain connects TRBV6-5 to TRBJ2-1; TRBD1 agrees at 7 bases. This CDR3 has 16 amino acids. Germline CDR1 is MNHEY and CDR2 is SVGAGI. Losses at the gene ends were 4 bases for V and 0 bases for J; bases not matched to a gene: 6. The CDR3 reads CASSSLGQSSYNEQFF. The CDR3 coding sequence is TGTGCCAGCAGTTCCCTGGGACAGTCCTCCTACAATGAGCAGTTCTTC.

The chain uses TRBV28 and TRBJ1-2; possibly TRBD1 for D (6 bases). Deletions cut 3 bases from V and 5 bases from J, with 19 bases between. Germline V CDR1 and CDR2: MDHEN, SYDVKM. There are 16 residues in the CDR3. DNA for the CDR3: TGTGCCAGCAGTTTTTCCCGGGACAAAATGAAATATGGCTACACCTTC. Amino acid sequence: CASSFSRDKMKYGYTF.

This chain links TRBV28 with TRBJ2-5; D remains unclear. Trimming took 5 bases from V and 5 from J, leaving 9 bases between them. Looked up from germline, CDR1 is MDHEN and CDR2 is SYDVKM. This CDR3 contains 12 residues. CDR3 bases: TGTGCCAGCAGTCCCTACAGTGAGACCCAGTACTTC. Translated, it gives CASSPYSETQYF. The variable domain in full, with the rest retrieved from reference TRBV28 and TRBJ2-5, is DVKVTQSSRYLVKRTGEKVFLECVQDMDHENMFWYRQDPGLGLRLIYFSYDVKMKEKGDIPEGYSVSREKKERFSLILESASTNQTSMYLCASSPYSETQYFGPGTRLLVL.

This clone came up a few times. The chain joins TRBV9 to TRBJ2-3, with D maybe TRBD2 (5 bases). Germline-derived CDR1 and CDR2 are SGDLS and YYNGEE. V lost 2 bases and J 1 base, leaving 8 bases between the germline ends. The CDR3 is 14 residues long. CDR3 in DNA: TGTGCCAGCAGCGTCAGCGGTCGCACAGATACGCAGTATTTT. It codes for CASSVSGRTDTQYF. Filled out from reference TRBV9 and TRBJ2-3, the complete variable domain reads DSGVTQTPKHLITATGQRVTLRCSPRSGDLSVYWYQQSLDQGLQFLIQYYNGEERAKGNILERFSAQQFPDLHSELNLSSLELGDSALYFCASSVSGRTDTQYFGPGTRLTVL.

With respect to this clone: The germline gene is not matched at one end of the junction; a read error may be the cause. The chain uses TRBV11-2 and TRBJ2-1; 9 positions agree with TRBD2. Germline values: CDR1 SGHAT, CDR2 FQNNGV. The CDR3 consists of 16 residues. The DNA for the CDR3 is TGTGCCAGCAGTTTAGGGGCTAGCGGGATCTCCAATGAGCAGTTCTTC. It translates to CASSLGASGISNEQFF.

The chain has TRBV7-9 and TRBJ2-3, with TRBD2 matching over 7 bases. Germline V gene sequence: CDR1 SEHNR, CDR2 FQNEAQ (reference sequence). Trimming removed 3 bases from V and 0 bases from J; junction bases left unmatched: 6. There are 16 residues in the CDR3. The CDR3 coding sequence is TGTGCCAGCAGCTTTCTGTTTAGCGGGAGCACAGATACGCAGTATTTT. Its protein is CASSFLFSGSTDTQYF.

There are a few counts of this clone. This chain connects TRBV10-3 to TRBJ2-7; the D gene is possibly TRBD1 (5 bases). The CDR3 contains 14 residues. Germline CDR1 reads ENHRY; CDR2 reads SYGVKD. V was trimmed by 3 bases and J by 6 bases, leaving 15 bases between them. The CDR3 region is CAISEVQGSGEQYF. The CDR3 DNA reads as TGTGCCATCAGTGAAGTGCAGGGCTCGGGCGAGCAGTACTTC.

The CDR3 spells CASSLRLARIGYEQYF. The CDR3 nucleotides are TGTGCCAGCAGCTTAAGGCTAGCACGTATAGGTTACGAGCAGTACTTC. This sequence joins TRBV11-2 and TRBJ2-7, with a weak D call TRBD2 (5 bases). Trimming took off 2 bases at V and 4 bases at J, with 18 bases between the two ends. Per the germline V gene, CDR1 is SGHAT and CDR2 is FQNNGV. This CDR3 contains 16 residues.

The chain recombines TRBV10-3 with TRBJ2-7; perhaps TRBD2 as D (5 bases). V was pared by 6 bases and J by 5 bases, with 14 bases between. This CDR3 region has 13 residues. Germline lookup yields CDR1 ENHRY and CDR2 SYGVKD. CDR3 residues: CAIRETSENEQYF. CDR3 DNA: TGTGCCATCAGGGAAACTAGTGAGAACGAGCAGTACTTC.

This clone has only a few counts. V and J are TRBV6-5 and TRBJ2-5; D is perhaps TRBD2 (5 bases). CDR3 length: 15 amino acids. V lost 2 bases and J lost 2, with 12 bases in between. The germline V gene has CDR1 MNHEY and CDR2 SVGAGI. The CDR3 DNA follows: TGTGCCAGCAGTTACCGACCCACTAGTCAAGAGACCCAGTACTTC. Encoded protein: CASSYRPTSQETQYF.